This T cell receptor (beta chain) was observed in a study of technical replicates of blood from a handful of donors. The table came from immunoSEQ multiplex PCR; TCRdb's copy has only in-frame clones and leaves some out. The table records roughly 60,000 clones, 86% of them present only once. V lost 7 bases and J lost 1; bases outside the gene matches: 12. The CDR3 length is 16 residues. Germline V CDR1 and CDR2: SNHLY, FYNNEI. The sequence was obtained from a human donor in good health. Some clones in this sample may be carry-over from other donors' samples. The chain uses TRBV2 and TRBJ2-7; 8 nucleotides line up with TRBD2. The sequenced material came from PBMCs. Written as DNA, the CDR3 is TGTGCCAGCACCCCCTCACAGGGACTAGGGTCCTACGAGCAGTACTTC. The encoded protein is CASTPSQGLGSYEQYF.